Listed below are T cell receptor beta chains from one sample, sequenced in a study of naive and memory T cell subsets. Each CDR3 protein gets one entry after TCRdb re-called the UMI-ligation and nested PCR reads with MiXCR. Of some 85,000 distinct CDR3 sequences in the sample, roughly 13% were seen once. Sequenced sample: central memory CD4+ T cells from blood. These receptors were obtained from a human donor in good health. Both conserved end residues are part of each CDR3. A D gene is named only where the DNA matches it firmly. Clone sizes are given selectively: once, few, many, or a class where the clone is expanded.

>TRBJ1-1|medium-sized|NA|TRBV6-6
CASRTTDSYTEAFF
TGTGCCAGCAGAACCACCGACAGCTACACTGAAGCTTTCTTT
>TRBJ1-6|NA|NA|TRBV7-3
CASRLQDNSPLHF
TGTGCCAGCAGGCTCCAGGACAATTCACCCCTCCACTTT
>TRBJ2-1|few|NA|TRBV5-4
CASSRTLGGNEQFF
TGTGCCAGCAGCCGAACGTTGGGTGGCAATGAGCAGTTCTTC
>TRBJ1-2|NA|NA|TRBV3-1
CASSQDSRVGYTF
TGTGCCAGCAGCCAAGATAGTCGGGTGGGCTACACCTTC
>TRBJ2-1|NA|NA|TRBV2
CASSTEGHEQFF
TGTGCCAGCAGTACGGAGGGCCATGAGCAGTTCTTC
>TRBJ2-2|many|NA|TRBV7-2
CASSFPNTGELFF
TGTGCCAGCAGCTTTCCTAACACCGGGGAGCTGTTTTTT
>TRBJ1-5|few|TRBD1|TRBV28
CASSSGGHQPQHF
TGTGCCAGCAGTTCAGGGGGCCATCAGCCCCAGCATTTT
>TRBJ2-5|NA|NA|TRBV11-3
CASSKGPIGGMETQYF
TGTGCCAGCAGCAAAGGCCCCATAGGCGGAATGGAGACCCAGTACTTC
>TRBJ2-3|NA|NA|TRBV10-2
CASRRSTDTQYF
TGCGCCAGCAGACGATCGACAGATACGCAGTATTTT
>TRBJ2-1|few|TRBD2|TRBV6-5
CASSYLGLAGANEQFF
TGTGCCAGCAGTTACCTCGGACTAGCGGGAGCCAATGAGCAGTTCTTC
>TRBJ1-5|NA|TRBD1|TRBV2
CASRGQYNQPQHF
TGTGCCAGCAGGGGACAGTACAATCAGCCCCAGCATTTT
>TRBJ2-7|many|NA|TRBV20-1
CSATTSVAATYEQYF
TGCAGTGCTACCACCTCGGTAGCGGCTACCTACGAGCAGTACTTC
>TRBJ1-5|NA|NA|TRBV7-2
CASSLLGFNQPQHF
TGTGCCAGCAGCTTACTCGGGTTTAATCAGCCCCAGCATTTT
>TRBJ1-2|NA|NA|TRBV7-2
CASSQTRGGGYTF
TGTGCCAGCAGCCAAACACGCGGAGGCGGCTACACCTTC
>TRBJ2-7|NA|TRBD1|TRBV3-1
CASSQRTGFGEQYF
TGTGCCAGCAGCCAGAGGACAGGGTTCGGCGAGCAGTACTTC
>TRBJ1-5|NA|NA|TRBV7-2
CASSLFTDRGQPQHF
TGTGCCAGCAGCTTATTCACGGACCGGGGTCAGCCCCAGCATTTT
>TRBJ1-3|few|NA|TRBV6-6
CASSYGDTIYF
TGTGCCAGCAGTTACGGGGACACCATATATTTT
>TRBJ2-2|NA|NA|TRBV7-9
CASSLVAWNTPNTGELFF
TGTGCCAGCAGCTTAGTTGCGTGGAATACACCGAACACCGGGGAGCTGTTTTTT
>TRBJ2-4|many|NA|TRBV5-1
CASSLVSGPAKNIQYF
TGCGCCAGCAGCTTGGTGAGCGGGCCTGCCAAAAACATTCAGTACTTC
>TRBJ2-3|NA|NA|TRBV25-1
CASSEVRGFGTDTQYF
TGTGCCAGCAGTGAAGTTAGGGGATTCGGCACAGATACGCAGTATTTT
>TRBJ2-2|NA|TRBD2|TRBV6-2/TRBV6-3
CASSYSRREGTGELFF
TGTGCCAGCAGTTACTCCCGGCGGGAGGGCACCGGGGAGCTGTTTTTT
>TRBJ1-2|few|TRBD1|TRBV9
CASRGALTGKGYGYTF
TGTGCCAGCAGAGGTGCTCTGACAGGGAAGGGTTATGGCTACACCTTC
>TRBJ2-1|NA|TRBD2|TRBV10-2
CASSGWTSDSEQFF
TGCGCCAGCAGTGGTTGGACTAGCGATAGTGAGCAGTTCTTC
>TRBJ1-5|few|NA|TRBV20-1
CSARYRDDNQPQHF
TGCAGTGCTAGATACAGGGATGACAATCAGCCCCAGCATTTT
>TRBJ1-1|few|TRBD1|TRBV29-1
CSVQTGSTEAFF
TGCAGCGTACAGACAGGGAGCACTGAAGCTTTCTTT
>TRBJ2-3|many|NA|TRBV29-1
CSSQGSVSSDTQYF
TGCAGCTCACAGGGATCGGTTAGTTCAGATACGCAGTATTTT
>TRBJ1-5|few|TRBD1|TRBV14
CASSQNPTRDRGPCMPLHQPQHF
TGTGCCAGCAGCCAGAACCCGACCCGGGACAGGGGGCCGTGTATGCCATTACATCAGCCCCAGCATTTT
>TRBJ1-1|many|TRBD1|TRBV14
CASSQDRVYRHTEAFF
TGTGCCAGCAGCCAGGACAGGGTGTACCGACACACTGAAGCTTTCTTT
>TRBJ2-3|few|TRBD1|TRBV4-1
CASTRGPYGSTDTQYF
TGCGCCAGCACCAGGGGGCCTTATGGTAGCACAGATACGCAGTATTTT
>TRBJ1-5|NA|NA|TRBV4-2
CASSTGGAGNQPQHF
TGTGCCAGCAGCACGGGAGGGGCTGGCAATCAGCCCCAGCATTTT
>TRBJ1-4|NA|NA|TRBV9
CASSVRGGGGEKLFF
TGTGCCAGCAGCGTGCGCGGTGGCGGGGGTGAAAAACTGTTTTTT
>TRBJ2-1|many|TRBD2|TRBV20-1
CSARDPSGLYNEQFF
TGCAGTGCTAGAGATCCTAGCGGGCTATACAATGAGCAGTTCTTC
>TRBJ1-5|NA|TRBD1|TRBV19
CASTPLQGNSQPQHF
TGTGCCAGTACCCCCCTACAGGGGAATAGCCAGCCCCAGCATTTT
>TRBJ1-1|NA|NA|TRBV20-1
CRGAGAEYTEAFF
TGCAGGGGAGCGGGCGCAGAGTACACTGAAGCTTTCTTT
>TRBJ2-2|many|NA|TRBV11-2
CASSLGANTGELFF
TGTGCCAGCAGCTTAGGAGCGAACACCGGGGAGCTGTTTTTT
>TRBJ1-2|few|TRBD1|TRBV11-2
CASSGAGTGIEGYTF
TGTGCCAGCAGCGGGGCCGGGACAGGGATCGAAGGCTACACCTTC
>TRBJ2-6|NA|NA|TRBV12-3/TRBV12-4
CASSLGTEAGANVLTF
TGTGCCAGCAGTTTAGGGACTGAGGCTGGGGCCAACGTCCTGACTTTC
>TRBJ2-1|many|TRBD2|TRBV11-3
CASSLGATSANEQFF
TGTGCCAGCAGCTTAGGGGCGACTAGCGCCAATGAGCAGTTCTTC
>TRBJ1-5|many|NA|TRBV28
CASSPESMRPQHF
TGTGCCAGCAGTCCAGAAAGCATGAGGCCCCAGCATTTT
>TRBJ2-1|few|TRBD2|TRBV6-1
CASRPGLPYNEQFF
TGTGCCAGCAGACCGGGACTACCCTACAATGAGCAGTTCTTC
>TRBJ2-1|few|NA|TRBV9
CASSIEILRNEQFF
TGTGCCAGCAGCATCGAGATCCTTCGCAATGAGCAGTTCTTC
>TRBJ1-5|NA|NA|TRBV7-2
CASSRVLVGDQPQHF
TGTGCCAGCAGCCGTGTTTTAGTAGGGGATCAGCCCCAGCATTTT
>TRBJ2-1|many|NA|TRBV12-3/TRBV12-4
CASSLWGSSYNEQFF
TGTGCCAGCAGTTTATGGGGTAGCTCCTACAATGAGCAGTTCTTC
>TRBJ2-3|NA|NA|TRBV21-1
CASSKSGTRWTDTQYF
TGTGCCAGCAGCAAAAGCGGGACTAGGTGGACAGATACGCAGTATTTT
>TRBJ1-1|few|NA|TRBV2
CASSDETRTEAFF
TGTGCCAGCAGTGACGAAACACGCACTGAAGCTTTCTTT
>TRBJ2-5|many|NA|TRBV5-1
CASSLYAYQETQYF
TGCGCCAGCAGCTTATACGCGTACCAAGAGACCCAGTACTTC
>TRBJ1-1|few|TRBD1|TRBV27
CASSPGTGRRTEAFF
TGTGCCAGCAGTCCGGGGACAGGCAGGAGGACTGAAGCTTTCTTT
>TRBJ2-6|few|NA|TRBV7-9
CASSSPGRHDSSGANVLTF
TGTGCCAGCAGCTCCCCGGGACGGCATGATAGCTCTGGGGCCAACGTCCTGACTTTC
>TRBJ2-1|NA|NA|TRBV27
CASSLRGELAPLVVYNEQFF
TGTGCCAGCAGTTTAAGGGGGGAACTAGCGCCCTTGGTAGTGTACAATGAGCAGTTCTTC
>TRBJ1-5|many|TRBD1|TRBV12-3/TRBV12-4
CASSQQGGGQPQHF
TGTGCCAGCAGTCAACAGGGGGGAGGCCAGCCCCAGCATTTT